A single sample is the source of the 8 T cell receptor beta chains below, sequenced in a study of shared clonotypes between healthy human individuals. Assay: immunoSEQ multiplex PCR; the TCRdb copy retains only in-frame clones and omits some. The sample holds about 600,000 clones, nearly 97% seen once. The naive CD8 fraction comprised CD45RO-negative cells positively selected for CCR7 and excluded terminally differentiated effector memory CD45RA+ cells. The source material was naive CD8+ T cells sorted from blood. The receptors here all came from a woman younger than 45 in good health.

The chain is built from TRBV28 and TRBJ2-2; 7 bases line up with TRBD2. V shed 10 bases, J shed 0 bases, and the junction held 11 bases outside the gene matches. CDR3 length: 16 amino acids. The germline V gene encodes CDR1 MDHEN and CDR2 SYDVKM. The CDR3 here is CAILGGSSTNTGELFF. Written as DNA, the CDR3 is TGTGCCATTCTTGGCGGGAGTAGTACGAACACCGGGGAGCTGTTTTTT.

V gene TRBV19 combines with J gene TRBJ1-1; TRBD1 is a possible D gene (5 bases). Trimming shortened V by 8 bases and J by 4 bases, and 17 bases separated the two germline ends. The length of the CDR3 is 14 residues. Germline assignment: CDR1 LNHDA and CDR2 SQIVND (reference sequence). The CDR3 DNA reads TGTGCCAGTCGGGGGGTCCGTGACGGCACTGAAGCTTTCTTT. As protein: CASRGVRDGTEAFF.

This clone was seen only a few times. The V call is TRBV2, the J call TRBJ1-3, with 7 bases matching TRBD1. Germline CDR1 is SNHLY and CDR2 is FYNNEI. The CDR3 has 15 amino acids. V lost 6 bases and J lost 8; bases outside the gene matches: 13. As DNA, the CDR3 is TGTGCCAGCAGGAGGGACAGCCTCCAAACGGACACCATATATTTT. Protein: CASRRDSLQTDTIYF.

The chain joins TRBV6-5 to TRBJ1-4, with a weak D call TRBD1 (5 bases). V lost 8 bases, J lost 7 bases, and 17 bases lay in between. The CDR3 has 14 residues. Germline CDR1 is MNHEY and CDR2 is SVGAGI. The CDR3 nucleotides are TGTGCCAGCGGCTCTCCAAGGGGTACTGAAAAACTGTTTTTT. Translated, it gives CASGSPRGTEKLFF.

This rearrangement joins TRBV28 to TRBJ2-1; D tentatively reads TRBD1 or TRBD2 (5 bases each). Germline V lookup: CDR1 MDHEN, CDR2 SYDVKM. The CDR3 consists of 17 residues. V was trimmed by 7 bases and J by 0 bases, leaving 19 bases between them. The CDR3 nucleotides are TGTGCCAGCATTAAATACGGGGCTGAACTCTCCTACAATGAGCAGTTCTTC. It specifies CASIKYGAELSYNEQFF.

This chain uses TRBV10-2 with TRBJ2-7; D gene ambiguous. V lost 6 bases, J lost 5 bases, and 5 bases lay in between. Germline CDR1 is WSHSY and CDR2 is SAAADI. The CDR3 contains 10 residues. CDR3 nucleotide sequence: TGCGCCAGCAGCGCAAACGAGCAGTACTTC. It yields the protein CASSANEQYF.

V gene TRBV29-1 combines with J gene TRBJ2-7; TRBD1 aligns across 7 bases. Germline V gives CDR1 SQVTM, CDR2 ANQGSEA. V was pared by 6 bases and J by 6 bases, with 8 bases of the junction left unmatched. The CDR3 is 12 residues long. CDR3 nucleotide sequence: TGCAGCGTCATGACAGGGTCCGGCGAGCAGTACTTC. This codes for CSVMTGSGEQYF.

CDR3 sequence (DNA): TGTGCCAGTACCTTGGGGCGGCAGCGACTCACAGATACGCAGTATTTT. It encodes CASTLGRQRLTDTQYF. This chain links TRBV19 with TRBJ2-3; a possible D gene is TRBD1 (5 bases). Trimming cost V 7 bases and J 2 bases, with 19 bases left between them. The CDR3 has 16 amino acids. Germline lookup yields CDR1 LNHDA and CDR2 SQIVND (reference sequence).